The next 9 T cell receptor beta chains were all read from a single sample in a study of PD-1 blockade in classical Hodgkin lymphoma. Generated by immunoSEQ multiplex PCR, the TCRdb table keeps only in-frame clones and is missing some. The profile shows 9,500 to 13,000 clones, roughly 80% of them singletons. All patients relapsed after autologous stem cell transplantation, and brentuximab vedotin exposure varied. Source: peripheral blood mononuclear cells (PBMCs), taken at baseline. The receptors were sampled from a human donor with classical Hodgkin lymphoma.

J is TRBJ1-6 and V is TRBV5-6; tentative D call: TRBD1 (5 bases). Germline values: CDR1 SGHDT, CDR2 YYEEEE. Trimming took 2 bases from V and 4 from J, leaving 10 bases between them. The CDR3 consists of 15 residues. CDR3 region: CASSLRQLYNSPLHF. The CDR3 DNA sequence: TGTGCCAGCAGCTTAAGACAGCTTTATAATTCACCCCTCCACTTT.

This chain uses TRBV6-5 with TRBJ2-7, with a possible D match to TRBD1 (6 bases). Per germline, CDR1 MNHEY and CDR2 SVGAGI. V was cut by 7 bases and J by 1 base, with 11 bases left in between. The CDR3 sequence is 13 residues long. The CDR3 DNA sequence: TGTGCCAGCACGGGGACAAATTCCTACGAGCAGTACTTC. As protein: CASTGTNSYEQYF.

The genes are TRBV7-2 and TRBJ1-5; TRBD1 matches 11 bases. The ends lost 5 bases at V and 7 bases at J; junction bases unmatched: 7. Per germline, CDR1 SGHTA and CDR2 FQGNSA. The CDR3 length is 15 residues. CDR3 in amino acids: CASSPGTGGKQPQHF. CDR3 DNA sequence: TGTGCCAGCAGCCCCGGGACAGGGGGTAAGCAGCCCCAGCATTTT.

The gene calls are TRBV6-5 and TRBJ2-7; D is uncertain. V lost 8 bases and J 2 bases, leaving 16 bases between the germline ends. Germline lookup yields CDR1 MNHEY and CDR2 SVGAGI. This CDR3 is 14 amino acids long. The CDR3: CASAPYSGTYEQYF. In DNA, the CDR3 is TGTGCCAGCGCCCCCTACAGTGGGACCTACGAGCAGTACTTC.

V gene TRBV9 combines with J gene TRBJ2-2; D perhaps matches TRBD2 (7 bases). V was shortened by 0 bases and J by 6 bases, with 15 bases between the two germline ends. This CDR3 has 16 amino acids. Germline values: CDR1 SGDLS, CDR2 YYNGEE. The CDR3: CASSVEWGGRAGELFF. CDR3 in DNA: TGTGCCAGCAGCGTAGAGTGGGGGGGCCGTGCCGGGGAGCTGTTTTTT.

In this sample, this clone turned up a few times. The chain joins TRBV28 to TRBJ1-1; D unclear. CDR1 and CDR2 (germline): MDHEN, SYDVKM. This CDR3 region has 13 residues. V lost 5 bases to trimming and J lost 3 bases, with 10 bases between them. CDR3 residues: CASSPNRYTEAFF. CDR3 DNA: TGTGCCAGCAGTCCGAACAGATACACTGAAGCTTTCTTT.

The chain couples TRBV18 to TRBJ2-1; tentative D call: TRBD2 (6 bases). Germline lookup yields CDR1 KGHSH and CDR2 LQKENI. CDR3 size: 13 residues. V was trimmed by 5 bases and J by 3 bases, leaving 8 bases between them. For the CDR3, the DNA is TGTGCCAGCTCAAAGGGACTCTACAATGAGCAGTTCTTC. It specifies CASSKGLYNEQFF.

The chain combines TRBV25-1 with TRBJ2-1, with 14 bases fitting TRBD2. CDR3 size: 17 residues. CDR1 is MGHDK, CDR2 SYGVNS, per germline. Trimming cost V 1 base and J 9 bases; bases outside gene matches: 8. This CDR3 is CASSELRGLAGASEQFF. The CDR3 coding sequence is TGTGCCAGCAGTGAATTACGGGGACTAGCGGGAGCAAGTGAGCAGTTCTTC.

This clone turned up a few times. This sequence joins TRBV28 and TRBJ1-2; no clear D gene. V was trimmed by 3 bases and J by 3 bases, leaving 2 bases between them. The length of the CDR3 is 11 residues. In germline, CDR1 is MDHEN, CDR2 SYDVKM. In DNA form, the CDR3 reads TGTGCCAGCAGTTTCCACTATGGCTACACCTTC. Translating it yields CASSFHYGYTF.